A selection of T cell receptor beta chains follows, all from one sample in a study of response to subunit inactivated influenza vaccine. A single record per CDR3 protein comes from TCRdb applying MiXCR to the RT-PCR reads. The repertoire holds over 400,000 distinct CDR3 sequences, 10% to 15% seen once, with about an eighth in the top ten. The material sequenced was PBMCs from blood, taken about 40 days after vaccination. All receptors derive from a man aged 45-65 years who received an inactivated influenza vaccine. Both conserved end residues are part of each CDR3. Each record gives: V gene, CDR3 length, J gene, CDR3 protein.

v_gene: TRBV20-1
len: 17
j_gene: TRBJ1-5
CDR3aa: CSARKGPGWDSNQPQHF

v_gene: TRBV10-3
len: 12
j_gene: TRBJ1-1
CDR3aa: CAISEYLSDAFF

v_gene: TRBV20-1
len: 16
j_gene: TRBJ2-5
CDR3aa: CSALGTSGASSETQYF

v_gene: TRBV5-6
len: 15
j_gene: TRBJ2-7
CDR3aa: CASQPMAARVYEQYF

v_gene: TRBV28
len: 14
j_gene: TRBJ1-5
CDR3aa: CASSLGGLGQPQHF

v_gene: TRBV20-1
len: 16
j_gene: TRBJ2-1
CDR3aa: CSARDKERGGYNEQFF

v_gene: TRBV5-5
len: 17
j_gene: TRBJ2-5
CDR3aa: CASSLTLAGMTQETQYF

v_gene: TRBV7-2
len: 16
j_gene: TRBJ1-2
CDR3aa: CASSRKGTGANYGYTF

v_gene: TRBV6-1
len: 15
j_gene: TRBJ2-5
CDR3aa: CASRSVSGAVETQYF

v_gene: TRBV5-1
len: 14
j_gene: TRBJ2-2
CDR3aa: CASSSQGNTGELFF

v_gene: TRBV5-4
len: 16
j_gene: TRBJ2-3
CDR3aa: CASSLAPGGSADTQYF

v_gene: TRBV12-3/TRBV12-4
len: 14
j_gene: TRBJ2-1
CDR3aa: CASSKAGGQGEQFF

v_gene: TRBV7-2
len: 14
j_gene: TRBJ2-5
CDR3aa: CASSLSGKRETQYF

v_gene: TRBV27
len: 14
j_gene: TRBJ1-1
CDR3aa: CASSSRQASTEAFF

v_gene: TRBV7-2
len: 14
j_gene: TRBJ1-2
CDR3aa: CASSDWTSIYGYTF

v_gene: TRBV20-1
len: 15
j_gene: TRBJ2-7
CDR3aa: CSARSPGLPSYEQYF

v_gene: TRBV4-1
len: 15
j_gene: TRBJ2-7
CDR3aa: CASSQGVGAGYEQYF